The source of this T cell receptor (beta chain) is a study of type 1 regulatory T cells (dated by TCRdb to the early 2020s). Concerning the study at large: An in vitro protocol by which a Tr1-enriched, alloantigen-specific CD4 T cell product named T-allo10 was generated was characterized in the study. T-allo10 was being tested clinically in patients with hematological malignancies who were undergoing allogeneic hematopoietic stem cell transplantation. Overall study outcomes, separate from this receptor: Compared with non-Tr1 cells, Tr1 cells had a TCR repertoire that was more restricted, a finding the study read as clonal expansion induced by alloantigen.

This clonotype has a handful of counts. What this receptor recognizes is not known. Within one base of it there is no much larger clone, and no base qualities were kept. Sequencing relied on an Illumina MiSeq. TCRdb applied fastp at Q25 and MiXCR to the public reads, then kept only in-frame beta chains. Identical CDR3 proteins give one entry, which carries the most common genes and DNA. The sample contains about 62,000 distinct CDR3 sequences, 62% of them found a single time. In total, the top ten clones hold less than 2% of the sample. Between the V and J ends, shortened by 1 base and 2 bases respectively, the junction contains 8 bases. From the cysteine through the phenylalanine, the CDR3 covers 14 amino acids. CDR3 DNA only is kept here, 42 bases in frame from base 1. The CDR1 and CDR2 encoded by the germline V gene are SNHLY and FYNNEI.

This chain is built from TRBV2 and TRBJ2-5; a confident D gene designation cannot be given. The specimen was cultured non-Tr1 T cells, either the whole culture or a sorted T cell fraction (not recorded which). The meaning of the sample's cell subset or site label: non-Tr1 population from the T-allo10 product. This sequence was found in a human donor in good health. The bases are TGTGCCAGCAGTGAAGGTCCCCTGCAAGAGACCCAGTACTTC. Translation gives CASSEGPLQETQYF.